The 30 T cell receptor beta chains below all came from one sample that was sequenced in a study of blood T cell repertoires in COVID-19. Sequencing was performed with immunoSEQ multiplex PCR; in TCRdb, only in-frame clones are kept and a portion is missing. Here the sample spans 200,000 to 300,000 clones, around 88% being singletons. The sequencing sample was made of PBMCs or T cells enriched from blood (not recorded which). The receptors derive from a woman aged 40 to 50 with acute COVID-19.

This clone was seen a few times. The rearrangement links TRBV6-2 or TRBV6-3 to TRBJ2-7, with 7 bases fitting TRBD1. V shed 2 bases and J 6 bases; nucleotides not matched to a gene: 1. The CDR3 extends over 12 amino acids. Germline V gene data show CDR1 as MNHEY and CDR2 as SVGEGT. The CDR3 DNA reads TGTGCCAGCAGTTACACAGGGGCCGAGCAGTACTTC. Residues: CASSYTGAEQYF.

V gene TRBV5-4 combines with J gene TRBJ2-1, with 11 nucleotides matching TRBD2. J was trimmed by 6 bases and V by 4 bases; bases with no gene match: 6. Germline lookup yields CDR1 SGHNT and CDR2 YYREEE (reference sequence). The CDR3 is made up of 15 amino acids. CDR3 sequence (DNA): TGTGCCAGCAGCGTAGCGGGAGGGCCCCGCAATGAGCAGTTCTTC. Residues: CASSVAGGPRNEQFF.

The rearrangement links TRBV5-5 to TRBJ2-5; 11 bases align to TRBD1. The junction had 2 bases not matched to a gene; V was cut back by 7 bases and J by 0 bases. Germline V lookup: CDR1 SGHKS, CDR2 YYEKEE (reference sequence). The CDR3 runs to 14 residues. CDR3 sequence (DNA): TGTGCCAGCTGGGACAGGGGGTACCAAGAGACCCAGTACTTC. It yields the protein CASWDRGYQETQYF.

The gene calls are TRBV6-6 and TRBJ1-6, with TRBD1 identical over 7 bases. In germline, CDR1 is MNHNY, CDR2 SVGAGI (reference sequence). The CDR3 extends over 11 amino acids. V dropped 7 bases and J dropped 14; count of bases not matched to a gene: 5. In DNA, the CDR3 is TGTGCCAGCACCCTAGGGACAGCCCTCCACTTT. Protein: CASTLGTALHF.

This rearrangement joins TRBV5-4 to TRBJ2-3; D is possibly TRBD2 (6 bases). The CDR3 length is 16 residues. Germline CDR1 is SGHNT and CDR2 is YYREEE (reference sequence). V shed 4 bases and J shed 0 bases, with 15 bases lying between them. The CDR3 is CASSRLGGASTDTQYF. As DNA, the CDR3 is TGTGCCAGCAGCCGTCTCGGGGGTGCTAGCACAGATACGCAGTATTTT.

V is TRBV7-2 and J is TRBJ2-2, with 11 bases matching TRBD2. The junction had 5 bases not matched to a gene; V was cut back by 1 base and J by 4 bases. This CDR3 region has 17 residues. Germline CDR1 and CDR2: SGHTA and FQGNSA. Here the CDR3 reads CASSLGTSGSGTGELFF. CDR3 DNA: TGTGCCAGCAGCTTAGGAACTAGCGGGAGTGGCACCGGGGAGCTGTTTTTT.

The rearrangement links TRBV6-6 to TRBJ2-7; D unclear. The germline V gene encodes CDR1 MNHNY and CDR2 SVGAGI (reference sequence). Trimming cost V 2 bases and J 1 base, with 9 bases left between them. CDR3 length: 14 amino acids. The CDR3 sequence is CASSYEQKSYEQYF. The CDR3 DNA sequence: TGTGCCAGCAGTTACGAACAGAAATCCTACGAGCAGTACTTC.

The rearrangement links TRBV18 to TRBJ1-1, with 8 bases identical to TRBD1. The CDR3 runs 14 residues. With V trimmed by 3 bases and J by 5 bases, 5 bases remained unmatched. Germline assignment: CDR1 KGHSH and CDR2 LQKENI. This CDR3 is CASSPQGALTEAFF. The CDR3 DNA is TGTGCCAGCTCACCGCAGGGGGCTTTGACTGAAGCTTTCTTT.

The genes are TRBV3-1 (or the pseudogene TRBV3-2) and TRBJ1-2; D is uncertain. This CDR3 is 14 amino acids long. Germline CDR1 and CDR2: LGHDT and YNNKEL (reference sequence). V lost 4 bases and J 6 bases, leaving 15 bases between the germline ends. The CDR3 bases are TGTGCCAGCAGCCCCCAGCCGGGGTTGGATGGCTACACCTTC. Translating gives CASSPQPGLDGYTF.

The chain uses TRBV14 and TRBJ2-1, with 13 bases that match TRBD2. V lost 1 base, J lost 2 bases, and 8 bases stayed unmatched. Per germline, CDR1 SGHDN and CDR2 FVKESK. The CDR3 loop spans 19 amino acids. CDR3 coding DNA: TGTGCCAGCAGCCAAGCGGAGGGACTAGCGGGACCTACCTACAATGAGCAGTTCTTC. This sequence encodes CASSQAEGLAGPTYNEQFF.

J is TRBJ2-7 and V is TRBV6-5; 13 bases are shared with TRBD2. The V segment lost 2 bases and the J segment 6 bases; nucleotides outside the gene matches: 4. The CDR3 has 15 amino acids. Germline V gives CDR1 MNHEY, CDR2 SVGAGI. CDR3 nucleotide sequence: TGTGCCAGCAGTTACGGGACTAGCGGGGCGGGCGAGCAGTACTTC. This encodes CASSYGTSGAGEQYF.

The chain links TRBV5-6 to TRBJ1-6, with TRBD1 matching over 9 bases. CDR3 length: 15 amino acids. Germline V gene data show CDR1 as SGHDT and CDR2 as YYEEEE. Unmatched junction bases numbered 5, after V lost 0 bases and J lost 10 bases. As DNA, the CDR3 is TGTGCCAGCAGCTTGGTGGGACAGGGAATGTCACCCCTCCACTTT. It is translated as CASSLVGQGMSPLHF.

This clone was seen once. In nucleotides, the CDR3 is TGTGCCAGCAGTTACACGGCCGGACAAAACGGAGAGACCCAGTACTTC. The encoded protein is CASSYTAGQNGETQYF. The chain links TRBV6-5 to TRBJ2-5; possible D gene TRBD1, 5 bases. Germline V gene lookup returns CDR1 MNHEY and CDR2 SVGAGI. The CDR3 runs 16 residues. The V gene lost 2 bases and the J gene lost 4 bases, with 17 bases spanning the gap.

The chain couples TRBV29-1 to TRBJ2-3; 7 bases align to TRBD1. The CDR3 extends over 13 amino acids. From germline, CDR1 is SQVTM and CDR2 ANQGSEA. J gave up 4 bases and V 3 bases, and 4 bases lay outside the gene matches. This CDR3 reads CSVDWQGADTQYF. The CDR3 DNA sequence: TGCAGCGTTGATTGGCAGGGGGCAGATACGCAGTATTTT.

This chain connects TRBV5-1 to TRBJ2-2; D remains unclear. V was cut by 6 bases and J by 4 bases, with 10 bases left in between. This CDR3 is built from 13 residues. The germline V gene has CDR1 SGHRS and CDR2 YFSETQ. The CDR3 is CASTGVSTGELFF. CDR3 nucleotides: TGCGCCAGCACGGGTGTAAGCACCGGGGAGCTGTTTTTT.

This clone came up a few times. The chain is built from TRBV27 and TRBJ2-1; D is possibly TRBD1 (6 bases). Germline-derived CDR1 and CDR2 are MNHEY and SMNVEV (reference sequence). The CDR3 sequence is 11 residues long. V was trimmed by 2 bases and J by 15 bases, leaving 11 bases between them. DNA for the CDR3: TGTGCCAGCAGTTTAGGCGACAGGTGGTTCTTC. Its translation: CASSLGDRWFF.

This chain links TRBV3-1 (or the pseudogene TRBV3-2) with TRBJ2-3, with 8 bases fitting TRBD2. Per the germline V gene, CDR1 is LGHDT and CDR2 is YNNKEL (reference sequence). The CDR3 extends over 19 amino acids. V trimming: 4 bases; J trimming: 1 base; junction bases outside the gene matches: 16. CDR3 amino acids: CASSRFIGGAGAGTDTQYF. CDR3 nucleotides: TGTGCCAGCAGCCGTTTTATCGGGGGGGCGGGAGCGGGCACAGATACGCAGTATTTT.

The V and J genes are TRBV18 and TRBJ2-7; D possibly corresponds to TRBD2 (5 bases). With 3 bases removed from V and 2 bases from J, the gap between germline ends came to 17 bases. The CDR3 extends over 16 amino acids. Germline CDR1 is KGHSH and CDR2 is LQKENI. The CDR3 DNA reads TGTGCCAGCTCACCCCCTCGACCCAGAGGGCCCTACGAGCAGTACTTC. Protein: CASSPPRPRGPYEQYF.

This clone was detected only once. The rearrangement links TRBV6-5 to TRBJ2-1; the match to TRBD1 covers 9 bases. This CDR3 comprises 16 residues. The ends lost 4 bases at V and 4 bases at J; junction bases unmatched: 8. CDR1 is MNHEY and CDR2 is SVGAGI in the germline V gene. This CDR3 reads CASSWGQGFIYNEQFF. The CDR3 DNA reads TGTGCCAGCAGTTGGGGACAGGGATTTATATACAATGAGCAGTTCTTC.

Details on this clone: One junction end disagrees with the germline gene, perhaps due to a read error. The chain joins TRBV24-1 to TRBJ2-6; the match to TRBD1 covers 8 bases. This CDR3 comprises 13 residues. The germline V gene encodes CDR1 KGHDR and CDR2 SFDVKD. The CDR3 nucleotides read TGTGCCACCAGTTCGACAGGGGTCAACGTCCTGACTTTC. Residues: CATSSTGVNVLTF.

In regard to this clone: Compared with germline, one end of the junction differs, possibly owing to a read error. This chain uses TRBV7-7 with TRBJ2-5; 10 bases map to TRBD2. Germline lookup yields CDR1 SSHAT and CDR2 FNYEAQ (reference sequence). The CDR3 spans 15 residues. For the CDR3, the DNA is TGTGCTAGCAGCTTAGGCGTAGCGGGAGGAGAGACCCAGTACTTC. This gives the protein CASSLGVAGGETQYF.

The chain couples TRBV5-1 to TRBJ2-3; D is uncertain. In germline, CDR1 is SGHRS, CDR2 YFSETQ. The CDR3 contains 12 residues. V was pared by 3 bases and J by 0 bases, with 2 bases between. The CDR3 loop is CASSSSTDTQYF. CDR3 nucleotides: TGCGCCAGCAGCTCGAGCACAGATACGCAGTATTTT.

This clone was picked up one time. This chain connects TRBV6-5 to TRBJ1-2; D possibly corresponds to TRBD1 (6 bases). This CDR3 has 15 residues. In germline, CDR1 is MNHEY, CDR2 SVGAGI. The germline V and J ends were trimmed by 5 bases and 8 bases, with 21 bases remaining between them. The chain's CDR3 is CASSMTWGGLRGYTF. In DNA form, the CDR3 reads TGTGCCAGCAGTATGACCTGGGGGGGGCTTAGGGGCTACACCTTC.

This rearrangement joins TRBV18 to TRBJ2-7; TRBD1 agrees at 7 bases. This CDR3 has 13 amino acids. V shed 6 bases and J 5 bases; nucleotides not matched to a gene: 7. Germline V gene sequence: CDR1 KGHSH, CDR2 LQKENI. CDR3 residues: CASSLQGHDEQYV. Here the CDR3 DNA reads TGTGCCAGCTCCCTACAGGGGCATGACGAGCAGTACGTC.

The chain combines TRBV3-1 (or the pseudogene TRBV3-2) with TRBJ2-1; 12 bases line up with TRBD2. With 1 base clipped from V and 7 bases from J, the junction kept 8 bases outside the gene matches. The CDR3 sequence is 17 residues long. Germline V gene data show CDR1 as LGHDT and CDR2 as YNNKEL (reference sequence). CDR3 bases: TGTGCCAGCAGCCAAGGTAACCGAGGGACTAGCGGGAATGAGCAGTTCTTC. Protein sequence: CASSQGNRGTSGNEQFF.

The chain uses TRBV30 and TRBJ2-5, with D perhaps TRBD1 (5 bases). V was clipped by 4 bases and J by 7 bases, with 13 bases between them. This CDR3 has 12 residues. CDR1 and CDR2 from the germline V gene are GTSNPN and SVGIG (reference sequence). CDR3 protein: CAWKGLSWTQYF. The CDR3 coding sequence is TGTGCCTGGAAGGGGCTTTCATGGACCCAGTACTTC. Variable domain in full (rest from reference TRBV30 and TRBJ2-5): SQTIHQWPATLVQPVGSPLSLECTVEGTSNPNLYWYRQAAGRGLQLLFYSVGIGQISSEVPQNLSASRPQDRQFILSSKKLLLSDSGFYLCAWKGLSWTQYFGPGTRLLVL.

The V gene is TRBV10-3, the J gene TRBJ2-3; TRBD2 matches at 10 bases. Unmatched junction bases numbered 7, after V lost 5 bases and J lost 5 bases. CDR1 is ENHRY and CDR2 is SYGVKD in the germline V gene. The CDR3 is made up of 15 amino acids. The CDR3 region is CAISSQRGGGDTQYF. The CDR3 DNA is TGTGCCATCAGTTCCCAGCGGGGGGGAGGAGATACGCAGTATTTT.

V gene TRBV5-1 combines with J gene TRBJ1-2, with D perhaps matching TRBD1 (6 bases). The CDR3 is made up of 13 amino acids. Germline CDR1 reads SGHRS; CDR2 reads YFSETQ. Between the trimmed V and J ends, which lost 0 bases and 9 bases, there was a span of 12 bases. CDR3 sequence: CASSLVQGVSYTF. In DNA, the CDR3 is TGCGCCAGCAGCTTGGTACAGGGAGTAAGCTACACCTTC.

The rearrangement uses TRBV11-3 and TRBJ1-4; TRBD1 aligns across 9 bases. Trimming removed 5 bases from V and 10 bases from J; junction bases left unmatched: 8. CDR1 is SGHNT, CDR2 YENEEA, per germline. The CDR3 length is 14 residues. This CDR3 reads CASSVTGGHGKLFF. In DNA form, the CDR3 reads TGTGCCAGCAGCGTGACAGGGGGTCACGGAAAACTGTTTTTT. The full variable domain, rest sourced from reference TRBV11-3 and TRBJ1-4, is EAGVVQSPRYKIIEKKQPVAFWCNPISGHNTLYWYLQNLGQGPELLIRYENEEAVDDSQLPKDRFSAERLKGVDSTLKIQPAELGDSAVYLCASSVTGGHGKLFFGSGTQLSVL.

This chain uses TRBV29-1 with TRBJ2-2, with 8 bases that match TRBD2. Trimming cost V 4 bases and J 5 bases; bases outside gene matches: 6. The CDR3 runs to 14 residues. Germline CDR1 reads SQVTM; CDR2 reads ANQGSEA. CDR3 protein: CSVGAAGGTGELFF. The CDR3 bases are TGCAGCGTTGGAGCTGCGGGAGGAACCGGGGAGCTGTTTTTT.